Below, 16 T cell receptor beta chains from the same sample are listed, as sequenced in a study of blood T cell repertoires in COVID-19. Here immunoSEQ multiplex PCR was the method, and the copy in TCRdb shows in-frame clones only, minus some. The sample lists 110,000 or so clones, about 80% occurring once. The sample comprised peripheral blood. Every receptor here comes from a woman aged 70 to 79 with acute or convalescent COVID-19.

The chain has TRBV3-1 (or the pseudogene TRBV3-2) and TRBJ2-2; 9 bases align to TRBD1. The V gene's germline CDR1 is LGHDT and CDR2 YNNKEL (reference sequence). Unmatched junction bases numbered 4, after V lost 3 bases and J lost 5 bases. This CDR3 contains 15 residues. The CDR3 DNA is TGTGCCAGCAGCCAGACAGGGGGATGGACCGGGGAGCTGTTTTTT. Encoded protein: CASSQTGGWTGELFF.

The chain links TRBV19 to TRBJ1-5; D is uncertain. Germline CDR1 reads LNHDA; CDR2 reads SQIVND (reference sequence). With 1 base removed from V and 7 bases from J, the gap between germline ends came to 11 bases. CDR3 length equals 14 residues. Here the CDR3 DNA reads TGTGCCAGTAGTATAGTCGGCGACACGCAGCCCCAGCATTTT. This codes for CASSIVGDTQPQHF.

J is TRBJ2-7 and V is TRBV6-5; 11 nucleotides match TRBD2. Trimming cost V 4 bases and J 1 base; bases outside gene matches: 6. This CDR3 is 16 amino acids long. CDR1 MNHEY and CDR2 SVGAGI come from the germline V gene. CDR3 sequence (DNA): TGTGCCAGCAGTTTTACTAGCGGGAGTTCTTCCTACGAGCAGTACTTC. Translated, it gives CASSFTSGSSSYEQYF.

V gene TRBV28 combines with J gene TRBJ1-2, with D unclear. This CDR3 is built from 16 residues. V lost 3 bases, J lost 4 bases, and 18 bases lay in between. Germline-derived CDR1 and CDR2 are MDHEN and SYDVKM. CDR3 loop: CASSFIGAFNSYGYTF. In DNA, the CDR3 is TGTGCCAGCAGTTTCATCGGAGCATTTAATTCCTATGGCTACACCTTC.

The rearrangement uses TRBV7-9 and TRBJ1-3, with D perhaps TRBD1 (6 bases). The CDR3 is 15 amino acids. Germline values: CDR1 SEHNR, CDR2 FQNEAQ (reference sequence). V was clipped by 5 bases and J by 0 bases, with 11 bases between them. Here the CDR3 reads CASSPDRFSGNTIYF. CDR3 in DNA: TGTGCCAGCAGCCCGGACAGATTCTCTGGAAACACCATATATTTT.

The CDR3 loop reads CASSLAVTGDEQFF. The CDR3 DNA is TGCGCCAGCAGCTTGGCCGTGACAGGGGATGAGCAGTTCTTC. The rearrangement links TRBV5-1 to TRBJ2-1, with 8 bases aligning to TRBD1. CDR3 length equals 14 residues. CDR1 is SGHRS and CDR2 is YFSETQ in the germline V gene. The junction had 4 bases not matched to a gene; V was cut back by 0 bases and J by 8 bases.

The rearrangement uses TRBV28 and TRBJ1-6; D gene ambiguous. This CDR3 comprises 16 residues. Germline values: CDR1 MDHEN, CDR2 SYDVKM. With 6 bases removed from V and 0 bases from J, the gap between germline ends came to 12 bases. The CDR3, as DNA: TGTGCCAGCAGGGGCCGTGATAGCTCCTATAATTCACCCCTCCACTTT. This codes for CASRGRDSSYNSPLHF.

This chain joins TRBV3-1 (or the pseudogene TRBV3-2) and TRBJ1-2; 10 positions match TRBD1. V lost 1 base to trimming and J lost 8 bases; unmatched junction nucleotides: 7. Germline V gives CDR1 LGHDT, CDR2 YNNKEL (reference sequence). The CDR3 spans 15 residues. The DNA of the CDR3 is TGTGCCAGCAGCCAAGGTGACAGGGGGCCAAAGGGCTACACCTTC. This translates into CASSQGDRGPKGYTF.

The gene calls are TRBV6-6 and TRBJ1-4; D gene unclear. The CDR3 has 14 amino acids. V was trimmed by 8 bases and J by 4 bases, leaving 14 bases between them. Germline loops: CDR1 MNHNY, CDR2 SVGAGI (reference sequence). In nucleotides, the CDR3 is TGTGCCAGCGGGCAAATCCTACTTAATGAAAAACTGTTTTTT. Amino acid sequence: CASGQILLNEKLFF.

Here the CDR3 reads CANEDRRRGNTEAFF. In DNA, the CDR3 is TGTGCCAACGAGGACAGGCGAAGGGGGAACACTGAAGCTTTCTTT. V gene TRBV11-2 combines with J gene TRBJ1-1; 7 positions match TRBD1. CDR1 is SGHAT and CDR2 is FQNNGV in the germline V gene. This CDR3 spans 15 amino acids. V shed 10 bases, J shed 1 base, and the junction held 12 bases outside the gene matches.

The gene calls are TRBV7-2 and TRBJ1-1; 7 bases line up with TRBD1. The CDR3 has 13 amino acids. From germline, CDR1 is SGHTA and CDR2 FQGNSA. V gave up 9 bases and J gave up 7 bases; unmatched junction bases: 11. The CDR3 spells CASSTRRDSEAFF. The DNA of the CDR3 is TGTGCCAGTTCCACGAGACGGGACAGTGAAGCTTTCTTT.

This chain joins TRBV5-4 and TRBJ2-2; the match to TRBD2 covers 9 bases. After removal of 4 bases from V and 6 bases from J, the junction contained 13 bases not matched to a gene. CDR3 length: 17 amino acids. Germline-derived CDR1 and CDR2 are SGHNT and YYREEE (reference sequence). CDR3 region: CASSPSLREGPAGELFF. As DNA, the CDR3 is TGTGCCAGCAGCCCCTCCTTGCGGGAGGGCCCCGCCGGGGAGCTGTTTTTT.

V gene TRBV4-2 combines with J gene TRBJ1-5; no reliable D call. This CDR3 spans 16 amino acids. The germline V gene has CDR1 LGHNA and CDR2 YNFKEQ. V lost 0 bases to trimming and J lost 4 bases, with 13 bases between them. CDR3 DNA: TGTGCCAGCAGCCAAGATCGTTCAGGTCGGAATCAGCCCCAGCATTTT. Its protein product is CASSQDRSGRNQPQHF.

DNA of the CDR3: TGTGCCAGCAGCTTGGTACAGGGGTATAATTCACCCCTCCACTTT. The encoded protein is CASSLVQGYNSPLHF. The chain uses TRBV5-4 and TRBJ1-6, with 7 bases identical to TRBD1. Per the germline V gene, CDR1 is SGHNT and CDR2 is YYREEE (reference sequence). The CDR3 consists of 15 residues. V lost 0 bases and J lost 4; bases outside the gene matches: 1. The full variable domain, in which reference TRBV5-4 and TRBJ1-6 provide the parts outside the CDR3, is ETGVTQSPTHLIKTRGQQVTLRCSSQSGHNTVSWYQQALGQGPQFIFQYYREEENGRGNFPPRFSGLQFPNYSSELNVNALELDDSALYLCASSLVQGYNSPLHFGNGTRLTVT.

The V and J genes are TRBV5-6 and TRBJ1-4; 7 positions match TRBD1. Looked up from germline, CDR1 is SGHDT and CDR2 is YYEEEE. The ends lost 0 bases at V and 4 bases at J; junction bases unmatched: 12. The CDR3 totals 18 residues. The CDR3 DNA reads as TGTGCCAGCAGCTTGGAACGGGGACAGTTCGCCAGTAATGAAAAACTGTTTTTT. It yields the protein CASSLERGQFASNEKLFF.

This CDR3 is CASSPGGSGANVLTF. The CDR3 DNA follows: TGTGCCAGCTCACCCGGCGGGTCTGGGGCCAACGTCCTGACTTTC. The chain joins TRBV18 to TRBJ2-6, with TRBD2 as a possible D gene (5 bases). Trimming stripped 3 bases from V and 1 base from J, with 7 bases between. Germline assignment: CDR1 KGHSH and CDR2 LQKENI. The CDR3 runs 15 residues.